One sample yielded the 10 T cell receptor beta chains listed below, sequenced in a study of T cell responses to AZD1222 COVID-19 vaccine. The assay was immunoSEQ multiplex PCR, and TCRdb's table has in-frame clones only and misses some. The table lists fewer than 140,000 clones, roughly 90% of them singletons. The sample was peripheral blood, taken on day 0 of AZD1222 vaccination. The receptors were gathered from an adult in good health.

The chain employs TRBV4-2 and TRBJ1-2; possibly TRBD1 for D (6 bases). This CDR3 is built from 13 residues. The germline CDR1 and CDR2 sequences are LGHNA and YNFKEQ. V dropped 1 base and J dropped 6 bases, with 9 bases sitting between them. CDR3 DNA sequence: TGTGCCAGCAGCCAAGGGACAGCTAATGGCTACACCTTC. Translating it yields CASSQGTANGYTF.

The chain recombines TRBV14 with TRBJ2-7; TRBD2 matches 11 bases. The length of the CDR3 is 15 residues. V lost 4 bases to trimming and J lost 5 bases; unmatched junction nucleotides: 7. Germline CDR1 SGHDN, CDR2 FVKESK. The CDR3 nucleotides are TGTGCCAGCAGCCCCTTAGCGGGAGGGCCTAACGAGCAGTACTTC. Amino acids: CASSPLAGGPNEQYF.

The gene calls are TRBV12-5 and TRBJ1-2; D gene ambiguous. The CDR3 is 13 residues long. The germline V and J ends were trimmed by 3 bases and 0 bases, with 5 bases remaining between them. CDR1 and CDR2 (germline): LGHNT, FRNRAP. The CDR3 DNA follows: TGTGCTAGTGGTTTAGGTGCTAACTATGGCTACACCTTC. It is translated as CASGLGANYGYTF.

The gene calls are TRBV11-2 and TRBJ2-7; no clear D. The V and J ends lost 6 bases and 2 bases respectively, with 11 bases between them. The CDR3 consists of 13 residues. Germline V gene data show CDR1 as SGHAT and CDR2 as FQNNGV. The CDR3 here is CASRPGRTYEQYF. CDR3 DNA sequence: TGTGCCAGCAGACCCGGGCGGACCTACGAGCAGTACTTC.

This CDR3 reads CASSYSIGTQYF. The CDR3 DNA follows: TGTGCCAGCAGTTACTCGATCGGGACCCAGTACTTC. This rearrangement joins TRBV6-2 or TRBV6-3 to TRBJ2-5; D gene unclear. There are 12 residues in the CDR3. In germline, CDR1 is MNHEY, CDR2 SVGEGT. V lost 0 bases to trimming and J lost 7 bases, with 6 bases between them.

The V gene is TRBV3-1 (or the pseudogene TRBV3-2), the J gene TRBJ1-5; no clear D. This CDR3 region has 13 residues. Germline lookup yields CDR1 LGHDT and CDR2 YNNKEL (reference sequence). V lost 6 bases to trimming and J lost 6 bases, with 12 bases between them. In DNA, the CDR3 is TGTGCCAGCAGTCGGAGTGATGCTCAGCCCCAGCATTTT. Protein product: CASSRSDAQPQHF.

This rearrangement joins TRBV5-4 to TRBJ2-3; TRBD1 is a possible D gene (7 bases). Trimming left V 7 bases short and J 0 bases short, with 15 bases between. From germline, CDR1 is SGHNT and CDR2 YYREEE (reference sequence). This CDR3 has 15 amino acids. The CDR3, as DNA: TGTGCCAGCGGGCAACAGGGGAGGAGCACAGATACGCAGTATTTT. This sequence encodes CASGQQGRSTDTQYF.

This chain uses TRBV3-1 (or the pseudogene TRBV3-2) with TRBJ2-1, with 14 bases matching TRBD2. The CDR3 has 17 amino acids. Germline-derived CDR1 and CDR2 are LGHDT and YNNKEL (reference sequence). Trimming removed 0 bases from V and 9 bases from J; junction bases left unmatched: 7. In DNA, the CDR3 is TGTGCCAGCAGCCAAGAAGGGGGACTAGCGGGAGAGGGTGAGCAGTTCTTC. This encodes CASSQEGGLAGEGEQFF.

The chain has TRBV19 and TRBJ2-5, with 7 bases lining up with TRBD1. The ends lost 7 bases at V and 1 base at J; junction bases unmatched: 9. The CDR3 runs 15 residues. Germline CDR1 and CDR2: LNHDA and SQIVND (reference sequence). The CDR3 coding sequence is TGTGCCAGTAATCGACAGGGATCGTCCCAAGAGACCCAGTACTTC. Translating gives CASNRQGSSQETQYF.

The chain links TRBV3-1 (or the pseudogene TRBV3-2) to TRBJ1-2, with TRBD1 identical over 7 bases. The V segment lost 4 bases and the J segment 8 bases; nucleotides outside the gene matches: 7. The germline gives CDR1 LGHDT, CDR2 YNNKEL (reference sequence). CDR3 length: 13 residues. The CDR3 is CASSPTGVSGYTF. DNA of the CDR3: TGTGCCAGCAGCCCTACAGGGGTGAGCGGCTACACCTTC.